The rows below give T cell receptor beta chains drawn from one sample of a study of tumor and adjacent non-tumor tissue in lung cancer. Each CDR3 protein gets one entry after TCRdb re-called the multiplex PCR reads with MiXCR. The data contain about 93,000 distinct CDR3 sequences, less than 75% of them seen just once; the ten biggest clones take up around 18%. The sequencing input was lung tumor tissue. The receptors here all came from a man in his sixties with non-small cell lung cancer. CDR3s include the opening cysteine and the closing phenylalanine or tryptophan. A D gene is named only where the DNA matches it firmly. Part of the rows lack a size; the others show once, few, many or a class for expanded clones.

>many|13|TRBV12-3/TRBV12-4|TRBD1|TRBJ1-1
CASNTGGWGEAFF
TGTGCCAGCAATACAGGGGGATGGGGTGAAGCTTTCTTT
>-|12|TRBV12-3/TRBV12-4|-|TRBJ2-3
CVSRIDTDTQYF
TGTGTTAGCAGGATCGACACAGATACGCAGTATTTT
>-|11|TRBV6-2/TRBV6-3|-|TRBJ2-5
CIISYGETQYF
TGTATCATCAGTTACGGGGAGACCCAGTACTTC
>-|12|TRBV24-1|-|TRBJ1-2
CDTNRMNYGYTF
TGTGACACCAACAGGATGAACTATGGCTACACCTTC
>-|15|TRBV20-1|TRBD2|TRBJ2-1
CGAHNPAGDYNEQFF
TGCGGTGCTCACAATCCCGCGGGGGATTACAATGAGCAGTTCTTC
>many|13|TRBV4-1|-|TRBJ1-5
CASSQDRVQPQHF
TGCGCCAGCAGCCAAGATCGGGTTCAGCCCCAGCATTTT
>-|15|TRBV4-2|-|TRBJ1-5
CASSQETRWGQPHHF
TGTGCCAGCAGCCAAGAAACGCGATGGGGTCAGCCCCATCATTTT
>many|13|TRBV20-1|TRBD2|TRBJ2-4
CSVDSGGKNIQYF
TGCAGTGTTGATAGCGGGGGGAAAAACATTCAGTACTTC
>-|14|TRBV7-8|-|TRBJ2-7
CASSSAPGRNEQYF
TGTGCCAGCAGTAGTGCCCCGGGAAGGAATGAGCAGTACTTC
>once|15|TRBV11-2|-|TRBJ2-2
CVSSQKGANTGELFF
TGTGTCAGCAGCCAGAAAGGGGCGAACACCGGGGAGCTGTTTTTT
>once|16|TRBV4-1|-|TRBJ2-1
CASSQDAAAQYNEQLF
TGTGCCAGCAGCCAAGATGCGGCGGCCCAGTACAATGAGCAGTTATTC
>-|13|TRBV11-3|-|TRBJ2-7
CASSLFGQGELYF
TGTGCCAGCAGCTTATTCGGGCAGGGCGAGTTGTACTTC
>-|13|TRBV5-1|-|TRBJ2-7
CASSFIQDYEQYF
TGCGCCAGCAGCTTCATACAGGACTACGAGCAGTACTTC
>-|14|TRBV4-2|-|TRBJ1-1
CASSQGERCTESFF
TGTGCCAGCAGCCAAGGGGAGCGTTGCACTGAATCTTTCTTT
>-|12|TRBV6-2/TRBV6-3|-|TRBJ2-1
CVSSPTSYEQFF
TGTGTTAGCAGCCCAACTAGTTATGAGCAGTTCTTC
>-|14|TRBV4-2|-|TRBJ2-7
CASSSKVGSYEQYF
TGTGCCAGCAGTTCCAAGGTTGGCTCCTACGAGCAGTACTTC
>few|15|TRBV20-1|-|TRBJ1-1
CSASPLGRMNTEAFF
TGCAGTGCTAGCCCCCTGGGGAGGATGAACACTGAAGCTTTCTTT
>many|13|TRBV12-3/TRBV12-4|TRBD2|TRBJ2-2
CASSSIAGGELFF
TGTGCCAGCAGTTCGATAGCGGGAGGGGAGCTGTTTTTT
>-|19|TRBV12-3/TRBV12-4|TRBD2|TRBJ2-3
CASSSPLGGRLLITDTQYF
TGTGCCAGCAGTTCCCCCCTCGGCGGGAGGTTGTTAATAACAGATACGCAGTACTTT
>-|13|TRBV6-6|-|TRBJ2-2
CVSTYGGAGKLFF
TGTGTCAGCACCTATGGGGGGGCCGGGAAGCTGTTTTTT
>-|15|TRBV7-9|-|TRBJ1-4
CASSLEAAEQEKLFF
TGTGCCAGCAGCTTAGAGGCGGCTGAACAAGAAAAACTGTTTTTT
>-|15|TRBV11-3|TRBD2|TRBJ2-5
CTNILDAGDEETQYF
TGTACCAACATCCTAGATGCGGGAGACGAAGAGACCCAGTACTTC
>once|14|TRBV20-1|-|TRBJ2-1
CSARPSSSYNVQFF
TGCAGTGCTAGACCGTCGAGCTCCTACAATGTTCAGTTCTTC
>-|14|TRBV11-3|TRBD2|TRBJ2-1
CASSPLASYNEQFF
TGTGCCAGCAGCCCACTAGCGTCCTACAATGAGCAGTTCTTC
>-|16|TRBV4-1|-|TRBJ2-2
CSSSQVGGGNTGELFF
-
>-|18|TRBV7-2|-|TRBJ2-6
CASSFLSGGLSGANVLTF
TGTGCCAGCAGCTTTCTCTCGGGCGGGCTCTCTGGGGCCAACGTCCTGACTTTC
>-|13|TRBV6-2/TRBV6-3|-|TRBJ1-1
CTSSYNGNTEAFF
TGTACCAGCAGTTATAACGGGAACACTGAAGCTTTCTTT
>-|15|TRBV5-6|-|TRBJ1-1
CAISFGRGLAAEAFF
TGTGCCATCAGCTTTGGGAGAGGGCTCGCCGCTGAAGCTTTCTTT
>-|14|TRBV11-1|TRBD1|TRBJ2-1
CASLGDRGINEQFF
TGTGCCAGCCTGGGGGACAGGGGTATCAATGAGCAGTTCTTC
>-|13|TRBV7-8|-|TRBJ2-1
CASSRSGFNEQFF
TGTGCTAGCAGCCGCTCAGGCTTCAATGAGCAGTTCTTT
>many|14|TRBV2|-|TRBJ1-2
CASSEARGVYGYTF
TGTGCCAGCAGTGAAGCGCGAGGTGTCTATGGCTACACCTTC
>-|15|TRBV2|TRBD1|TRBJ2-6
CTSSPQGMGANVLTF
TGTACCAGCAGTCCACAGGGGATGGGGGCCAACGTCCTGACTTTC
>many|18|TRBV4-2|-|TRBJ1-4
CASSQDQLGRGASEKLFF
TGTGCCAGCAGCCAAGATCAACTGGGGCGGGGGGCAAGCGAAAAACTGTTTTTT
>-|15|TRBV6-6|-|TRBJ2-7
CASSYSHPSAYEQYF
TGTGCGAGCAGTTACTCTCACCCATCGGCCTACGAGCAGTACTTC
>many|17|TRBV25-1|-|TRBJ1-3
CASSELSGRSSGNTIYF
TGTGCCAGCAGTGAACTATCGGGACGGAGCTCTGGAAACACCATATATTTT
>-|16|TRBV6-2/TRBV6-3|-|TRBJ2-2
CASRPASAADTGELFF
TGTGCCAGTAGACCGGCGAGCGCCGCGGACACCGGGGAGCTGTTTTTT
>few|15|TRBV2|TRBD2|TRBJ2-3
CASSDREGLAGTQYF
TGTGCCAGCAGTGATCGTGAGGGACTAGCGGGGACGCAGTATTTT
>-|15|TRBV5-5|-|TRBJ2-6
CASTSSGPGANVLTF
TGTGCCAGCACCTCGTCAGGGCCTGGGGCCAACGTCCTGACTTTC
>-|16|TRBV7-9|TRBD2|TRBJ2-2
CANSDQTSGSTGELFF
TGTGCCAACAGCGACCAGACTAGCGGGAGCACCGGGGAGCTGTTTTTT
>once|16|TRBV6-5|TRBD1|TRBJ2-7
CASSSNRGDREGEQYF
TGTGCCAGCAGCTCCAACAGGGGGGACAGGGAGGGCGAGCAGTACTTC
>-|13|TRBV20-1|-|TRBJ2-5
CSARRVSQDTQYF
TGCAGTGCTAGGAGGGTAAGCCAAGATACCCAGTACTTC
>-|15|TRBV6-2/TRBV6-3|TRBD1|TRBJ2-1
CASSQCRDRDDEQFF
TGTGCCAGCAGTCAGTGCCGGGACAGGGACGATGAGCAGTTCTTC
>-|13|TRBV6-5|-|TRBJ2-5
CASSFSGRETQYF
TGTGCCAGCAGTTTCTCTGGCAGGGAGACCCAGTACTTC
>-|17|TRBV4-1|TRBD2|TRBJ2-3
CANNQVRAGGLTDTQYF
TGCGCCAACAACCAAGTGAGGGCGGGAGGGCTTACAGATACGCAGTATTTT